Detailed here is one TCR beta chain. What it binds is not known. This sample is drawn from a study of blood T cells in healthy people across ages. Study conclusions and caveats: Age brought a roughly linear fall in TCR beta diversity measured per million T cells.

The germline V gene has CDR1 GTSNPN and CDR2 SVGIG (reference sequence). The CDR3 totals 14 residues. Next came a second PCR, run for roughly 6 to 11 cycles, which used a sample-barcoded 5' primer along with a J-beta primer mix. Each CDR3 protein gets one entry after TCRdb re-called the 5' RACE reads with MiXCR. Of approximately 940,000 distinct CDR3 sequences listed, around 48% are singletons. This clonotype originated in a man between 25 and 39 years old in good health. The sample consisted of blood. The rearrangement links TRBV30 to TRBJ2-7; no definite D call. TRBJ2-5 matches the DNA end more closely, so the J call is doubtful. CDR3 nucleotides: TGTGCCTGGAGTGTACCTGTAAGGGAAGAGACCCAGTACTTC. It encodes CAWSVPVREETQYF.